The rows below give T cell receptor beta chains drawn from one sample of a study of cytomegalovirus exposure and HLA in healthy donors. The table came from immunoSEQ multiplex PCR; TCRdb's copy has only in-frame clones and leaves some out. Of about 180,000 clones listed, 70% to 85% are singletons. Sequencing used PBMCs. All receptors derive from a girl aged 2 to 10 in good health and CMV-seropositive. The CDR3 runs from the conserved cysteine through the conserved F or W. The D gene is left open where the match is weak. Rows give clone size only sometimes, using once, few, many, or a class for an expanded clone.

-	-	TRBV7-8	TRBJ1-2	TGTGCCAGCAGCTTGAGTCCAAAGAACTATGGCTACACCTTC	CASSLSPKNYGYTF
-	-	TRBV11-3	TRBJ2-3	TGTGCCAGCAGCTTAGTAGAGCGGACAGATACGCAGTATTTT	CASSLVERTDTQYF
-	-	TRBV9	TRBJ2-1	TGTGCCAGCAGCGTACCTACCGAAGGTAGCGCGAGCTCCTACAATGAGCAGTTCTTC	CASSVPTEGSASSYNEQFF
-	TRBD1	TRBV5-8	TRBJ2-3	TGTGCCAGCAGCACCCACAGGGGGCGCATCACAGATACGCAGTATTTT	CASSTHRGRITDTQYF
-	TRBD1	TRBV28	TRBJ2-2	TGTGCCAGCAGTAGCCTAGAGACAGGGTTACACACCGGGGAGCTGTTTTTT	CASSSLETGLHTGELFF
-	-	TRBV19	TRBJ2-7	TGTGCCAGTACAGGACAGCACCAAATCCCAGCCTACGAGCAGTACTTC	CASTGQHQIPAYEQYF
-	TRBD2	TRBV18	TRBJ2-5	TGTGCCAGCTCACCGCGGATGGAACCGGGACTAGCGGACCAAGAGACCCAGTACTTC	CASSPRMEPGLADQETQYF
-	-	TRBV5-6	TRBJ1-6	TGTGCCAGCAGCTTGGAAGAGTATGATAATTCACCCCTCCACTTT	CASSLEEYDNSPLHF
few	TRBD2	TRBV18	TRBJ2-3	TGTGCCAGCTCACCACCGGGTCTAGCGGGAGTCACAGATACGCAGTATTTT	CASSPPGLAGVTDTQYF
few	TRBD2	TRBV7-2	TRBJ2-7	TGTGCCAGCAGCTTAGTAGCGGGAGTGGGGTGGGAGCAGTACTTC	CASSLVAGVGWEQYF
-	-	TRBV6-1	TRBJ1-4	TGTGCCAGCAGTCAGAACGGGCCCCGAGGGGAAAAACTGTTTTTT	CASSQNGPRGEKLFF
-	-	TRBV9	TRBJ2-7	TGTGCCAGCAGCGTAGCCAGATCCCCAGACTACGAGCAGTACTTC	CASSVARSPDYEQYF
-	TRBD1	TRBV30	TRBJ1-2	TGTGCCTGGAGTATGGTCACAGGGGGCGCGGGCACCTTC	CAWSMVTGGAGTF
-	-	TRBV6-1	TRBJ2-2	TGTGCCAGCAGTGTCGCGGCAGGGATTGGCGGGGAGCTGTTTTTT	CASSVAAGIGGELFF
-	-	TRBV5-1	TRBJ1-2	TGCGCCAGCAGCTTGGAGCAGGGCCATGGCTACACCTTC	CASSLEQGHGYTF
-	TRBD1	TRBV9	TRBJ2-1	TGTGCCAGCAGCGGGGGGACAGCTTCCTACAATGAGCAGTTCTTC	CASSGGTASYNEQFF